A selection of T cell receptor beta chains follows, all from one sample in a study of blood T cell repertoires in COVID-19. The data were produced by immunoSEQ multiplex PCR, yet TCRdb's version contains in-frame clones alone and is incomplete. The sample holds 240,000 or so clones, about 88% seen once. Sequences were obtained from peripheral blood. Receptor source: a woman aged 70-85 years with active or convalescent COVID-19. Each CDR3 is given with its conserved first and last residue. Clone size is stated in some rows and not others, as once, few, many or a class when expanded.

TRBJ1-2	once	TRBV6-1	CASSDGTGYGYTF
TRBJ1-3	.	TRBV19	CACREASSGNTIYF
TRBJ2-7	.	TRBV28	CASSLRGARSFYEQYF
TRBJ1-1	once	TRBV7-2	CASSGTDRVNTEAFF
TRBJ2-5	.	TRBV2	CASSESPIDSQWGTQYF
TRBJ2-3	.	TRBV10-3	CAISESTVSTDTQYF
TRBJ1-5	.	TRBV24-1	CATSDTNQPQHF
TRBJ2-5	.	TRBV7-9	CASSSTPLETQYF
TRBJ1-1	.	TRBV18	CASSPRQGRTEAFF
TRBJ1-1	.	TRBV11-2	CASSLTGTGNTEAFF
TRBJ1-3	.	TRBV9	CASSLRTGYSGNTIYF
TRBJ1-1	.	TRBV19	CASSIGRGYEAFF
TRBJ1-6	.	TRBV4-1	CASNHPGQSSYNSPLHF
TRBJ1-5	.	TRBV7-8	CASSLGLRGVANQPQHF
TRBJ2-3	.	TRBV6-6	CASSPDGLSGGLSTDTQYF
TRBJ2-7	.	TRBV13	CASSVLNTGGRSSYEQYF
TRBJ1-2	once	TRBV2	CASSSYTANYGYTF
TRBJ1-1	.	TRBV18	CASSLQDSNTEAFF
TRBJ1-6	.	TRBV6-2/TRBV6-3	CASSYPRLDYSPLHF
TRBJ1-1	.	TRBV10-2	CASSESGQGAWNTEAFF
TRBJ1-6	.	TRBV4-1	CASSQERNSPLHF
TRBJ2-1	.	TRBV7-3	CASSLRDRGFIGDEQFF
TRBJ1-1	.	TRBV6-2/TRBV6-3	CASSPRQGVGMNTEAFF
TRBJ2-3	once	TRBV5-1	CASSLTGGAITDTQYF
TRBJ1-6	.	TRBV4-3	CASSLSSGTGQSPLHF
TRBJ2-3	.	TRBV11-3	CASSIGGGAETDTQYF
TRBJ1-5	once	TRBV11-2	CASSLGGQGYQPQHF
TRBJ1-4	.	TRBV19	CASSTRPGQPTNEKLFF
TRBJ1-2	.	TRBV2	CASSPPSPNYGYTF
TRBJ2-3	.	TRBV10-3	CAISDIAKSWAGTQYF
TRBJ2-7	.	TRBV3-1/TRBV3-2	CASSQDGGAKQYF
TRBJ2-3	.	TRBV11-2	CASSLGDITDTQYF
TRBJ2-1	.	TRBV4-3	CASSQAYNEQFF
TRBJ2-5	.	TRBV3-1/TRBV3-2	CASTPGRLAGIQETQYF
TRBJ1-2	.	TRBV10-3	CATTAGEINYGYTF